This entry concerns a single TCR beta chain. Its antigen is as yet unknown. This specimen belongs to a study of radiation and T cells in renal cell carcinoma. Generated by immunoSEQ multiplex PCR, the TCRdb table keeps only in-frame clones and is missing some. The profile shows approximately 100,000 clones, around 88% of them singletons. This sample's time point: baseline pretreatment blood. As to treatment: 15 Gy SBRT to primary tumor, nephrectomy 4 weeks later. The tumor was a clear cell renal cell carcinoma. V was clipped by 6 bases and J by 3 bases, with 12 bases between them. Germline CDR1 reads SNHLY; CDR2 reads FYNNEI. The CDR3 is 13 amino acids. Whole-study results and caveats: No pretreatment tumor biopsies were available for baseline clonotypes. Top tumor clonotypes rose in blood 2 weeks post-radiation, then contracted.

This receptor was obtained from a man in his forties or fifties with renal cell carcinoma. This material consisted of blood, taken from a patient whose treatment included radiotherapy and nephrectomy. V is TRBV2 and J is TRBJ2-7; D is perhaps TRBD2 (5 bases). This CDR3 is CASRYSAGYEQYF. CDR3 nucleotides: TGTGCCAGCAGGTACTCGGCGGGCTACGAGCAGTACTTC. Drawing the rest from reference TRBV2 and TRBJ2-7, the complete variable domain is EPEVTQTPSHQVTQMGQEVILRCVPISNHLYFYWYRQILGQKVEFLVSFYNNEISEKSEIFDDQFSVERPDGSNFTLKIRSTKLEDSAMYFCASRYSAGYEQYFGPGTRLTVT.